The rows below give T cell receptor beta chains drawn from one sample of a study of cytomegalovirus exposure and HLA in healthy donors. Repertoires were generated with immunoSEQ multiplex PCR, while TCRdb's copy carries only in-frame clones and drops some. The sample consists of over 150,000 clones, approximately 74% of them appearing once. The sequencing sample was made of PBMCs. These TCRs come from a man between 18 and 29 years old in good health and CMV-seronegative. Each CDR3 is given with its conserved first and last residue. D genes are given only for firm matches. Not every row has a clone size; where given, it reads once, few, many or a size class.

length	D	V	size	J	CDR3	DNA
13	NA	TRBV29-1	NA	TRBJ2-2	CSVAPRDTGELFF	TGCAGCGTTGCCCCCAGGGACACCGGGGAGCTGTTTTTT
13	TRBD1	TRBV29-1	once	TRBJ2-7	CSVLDQGAYEQYF	TGCAGCGTCCTTGACCAGGGGGCCTACGAGCAGTACTTC
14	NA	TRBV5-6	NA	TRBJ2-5	CASSFTGPQETQYF	TGTGCCAGCAGCTTCACAGGGCCCCAAGAGACCCAGTACTTC
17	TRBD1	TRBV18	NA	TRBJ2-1	CASSPTDRAVSYNEQFF	TGTGCCAGCTCACCCACGGACAGGGCCGTATCCTACAATGAGCAGTTCTTC
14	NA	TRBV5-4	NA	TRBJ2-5	CASRLSGTEETQYF	TGTGCCAGCAGGCTTAGCGGTACTGAAGAGACCCAGTACTTC
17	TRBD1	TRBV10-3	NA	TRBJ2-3	CAISDLSGTGLGDTQYF	TGTGCCATCAGTGACCTGTCCGGGACAGGGTTAGGAGATACGCAGTATTTT
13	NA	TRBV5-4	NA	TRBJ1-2	CASSLGGGGGYTF	TGTGCCAGCAGCTTGGGGGGCGGGGGCGGCTACACCTTC
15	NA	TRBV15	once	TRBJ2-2	CATSREEANTGELFF	TGTGCCACCAGCAGAGAGGAGGCGAACACCGGGGAGCTGTTTTTT
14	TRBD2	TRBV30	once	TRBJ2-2	CAWKRGINTGELFF	TGTGCCTGGAAGCGGGGGATCAACACCGGGGAGCTGTTTTTT
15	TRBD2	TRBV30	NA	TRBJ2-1	CAWSGGGKSYNEQFF	TGTGCCTGGAGTGGCGGGGGTAAGTCCTACAATGAGCAGTTCTTC
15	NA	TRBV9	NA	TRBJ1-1	CASSPRPSSGTEAFF	TGTGCCAGCAGCCCCCGGCCCTCTTCGGGCACTGAAGCTTTCTTT
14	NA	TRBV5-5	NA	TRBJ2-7	CASSIPGTSYEQYF	TGTGCCAGCAGCATCCCGGGGACATCCTACGAGCAGTACTTC
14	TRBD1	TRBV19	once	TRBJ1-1	CASRQQGAYTEAFF	TGTGCCAGTAGACAACAGGGGGCTTACACTGAAGCTTTCTTT
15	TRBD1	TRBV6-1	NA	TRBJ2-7	CASSPGQGQNYEQYF	TGTGCCAGCAGTCCCGGACAGGGTCAGAACTACGAGCAGTACTTC
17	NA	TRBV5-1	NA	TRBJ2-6	CASSPPDTISGANVLTF	TGCGCCAGCAGCCCGCCGGACACGATCTCTGGGGCCAACGTCCTGACTTTC
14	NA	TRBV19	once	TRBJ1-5	CASRGEQGYQPQHF	TGTGCCAGTAGAGGGGAACAGGGCTATCAGCCCCAGCATTTT
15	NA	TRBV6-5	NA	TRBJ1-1	CASSYLGHSVTEAFF	TGTGCCAGCAGTTATTTGGGACATTCAGTAACTGAAGCTTTCTTT
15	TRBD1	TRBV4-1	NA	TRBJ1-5	CASSQEKGAYQPQHF	TGCGCCAGCAGCCAAGAAAAGGGGGCCTATCAGCCCCAGCATTTT
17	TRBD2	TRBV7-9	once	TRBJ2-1	CASSPVGGGVRRDEQFF	TGTGCCAGCAGCCCAGTGGGCGGGGGGGTCCGAAGGGATGAGCAGTTCTTC
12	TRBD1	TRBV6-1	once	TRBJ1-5	CAIRQGPQPQHF	TGTGCCATTCGACAGGGTCCTCAGCCCCAGCATTTT
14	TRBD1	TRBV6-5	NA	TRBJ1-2	CASSSGQGAHGYTF	TGTGCCAGCAGTTCAGGACAGGGGGCTCACGGCTACACCTTC
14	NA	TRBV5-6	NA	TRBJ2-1	CASSLKAGSNEQFF	TGTGCCAGCAGCTTGAAGGCGGGTTCCAATGAGCAGTTCTTC
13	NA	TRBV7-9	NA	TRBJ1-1	CASSLDPGVEAFF	TGTGCCAGCAGCTTAGATCCAGGGGTTGAAGCTTTCTTT
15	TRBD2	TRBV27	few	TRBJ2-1	CASSLIIPGGPEQFF	TGTGCCAGCAGTTTAATCATCCCGGGGGGGCCGGAGCAGTTCTTC
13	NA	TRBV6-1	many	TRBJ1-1	CASSENEFSEAFF	TGTGCCAGCAGTGAAAACGAGTTCTCTGAAGCTTTCTTT
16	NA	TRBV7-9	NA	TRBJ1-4	CASSTTSRGVGEKLFF	TGTGCCAGCAGCACGACATCCAGGGGAGTGGGTGAAAAACTGTTTTTT
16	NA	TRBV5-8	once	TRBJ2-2	CASSPLQGLFAGELFF	TGTGCCAGCAGCCCCCTACAGGGTTTATTCGCCGGGGAGCTGTTTTTT
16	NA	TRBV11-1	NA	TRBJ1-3	CASSAHGPGAGNTIYF	TGTGCCAGCAGCGCCCACGGTCCCGGAGCTGGAAACACCATATATTTT
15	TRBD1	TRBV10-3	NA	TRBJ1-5	CAISVGGNSNQPQHF	TGTGCCATCAGTGTAGGGGGCAATAGCAATCAGCCCCAGCATTTT
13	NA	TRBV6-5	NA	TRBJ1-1	CASSYQGRGRAFF	TGTGCCAGCAGTTACCAAGGCAGGGGACGCGCTTTCTTT
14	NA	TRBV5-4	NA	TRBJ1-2	CASSKDRSWSGYTF	TGTGCCAGCAGCAAGGATAGGTCTTGGAGTGGCTACACCTTC
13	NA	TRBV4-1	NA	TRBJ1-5	CASSETGYQPQHF	TGCGCCAGCAGCGAGACAGGATATCAGCCCCAGCATTTT
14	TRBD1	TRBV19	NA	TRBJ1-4	CASTIQGADEKLFF	TGTGCCAGTACCATTCAGGGGGCGGATGAAAAACTGTTTTTT
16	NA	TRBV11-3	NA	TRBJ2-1	CASSPRQAASYNEQFF	TGTGCCAGCAGCCCAAGACAGGCCGCTTCCTACAATGAGCAGTTCTTC
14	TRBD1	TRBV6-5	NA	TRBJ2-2	CASSYGTVTGELFF	TGTGCCAGCAGTTACGGGACAGTCACCGGGGAGCTGTTTTTT
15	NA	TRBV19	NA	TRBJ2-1	CASSFPGPSYNEQFF	TGTGCCAGTAGTTTTCCAGGGCCGAGCTACAATGAGCAGTTCTTC
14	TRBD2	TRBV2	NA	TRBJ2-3	CASSEDGGADTQYF	TGTGCCAGCAGTGAAGACGGGGGGGCAGATACGCAGTATTTT
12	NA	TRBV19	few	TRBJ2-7	CASSSLTHEQYF	TGTGCCAGTAGTTCCCTAACGCACGAGCAGTACTTC
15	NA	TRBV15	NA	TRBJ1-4	CATSSLSGTSEKLFF	TGTGCCACCAGCAGTTTATCGGGGACAAGTGAAAAACTGTTTTTT
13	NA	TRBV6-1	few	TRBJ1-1	CASSARDPREAFF	TGTGCCAGCAGTGCCCGGGATCCCCGAGAAGCTTTCTTT
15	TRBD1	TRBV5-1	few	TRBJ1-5	CASSYGTGRHQPQHF	TGCGCCAGCAGCTACGGGACAGGTCGTCATCAGCCCCAGCATTTT
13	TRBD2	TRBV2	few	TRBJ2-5	CASGGGTGETQYF	TGTGCCAGCGGCGGGGGGACGGGAGAGACCCAGTACTTC
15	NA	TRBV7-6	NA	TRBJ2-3	CASSYAPGVTDTQYF	TGTGCCAGCAGCTACGCCCCCGGGGTCACAGATACGCAGTATTTT